Each of the 32 T cell receptor beta chains below was sequenced from the same sample in a study of Graves' ophthalmopathy and Graves' hyperthyroidism. TCR beta CDR3 regions were amplified from RNA transcripts. An opening RT-PCR round employed HTBI primers and preceded a second-round multiplex PCR. TCRdb called the multiplex PCR reads again in MiXCR, with one record for every CDR3 protein. The sample lists around 1.1 million distinct CDR3 sequences, about 38% occurring once. Sequencing was carried out using peripheral blood or thyroid tissue (not recorded which). The receptors were sampled from an adult man with Graves' hyperthyroidism.

This clonotype appeared a single time. At one boundary the junction diverges from the germline segment, which might be a read error. The V call is TRBV6-5, the J call TRBJ2-7; TRBD2 agrees at 7 bases. In germline, CDR1 is MNHEY, CDR2 SVGAGI. The CDR3 extends over 16 amino acids. The CDR3 loop reads CASSYSYGRSSYGQYF. CDR3 DNA: TGTGCCAGCAGTTACTCATACGGGAGGAGCTCCTACGGGCAGTACTTC.

Note on this clonotype: This likely comes from a read error, as the CDR3 has no conserved phenylalanine or tryptophan at its end. The rearrangement joins TRBV9 to TRBJ2-2, with D perhaps matching TRBD1 (5 bases). Per the germline V gene, CDR1 is SGDLS and CDR2 is YYNGEE. The CDR3 covers 16 residues. The CDR3 region has the DNA TGTGCCGGCAGCATCAGGGTTAGTGGAGTAACCGGGGAGCTGTTTCTT. This sequence encodes CAGSIRVSGVTGELFL.

The chain carries TRBV20-1 and TRBJ1-2; TRBD1 agrees at 8 bases. After removal of 6 bases from V and 2 bases from J, the junction contained 8 bases not matched to a gene. This CDR3 region has 14 residues. CDR1 and CDR2 (germline): DFQATT, SNEGSKA (reference sequence). The CDR3 DNA is TGCAGTGCCCCACAGGGGGTCGGGAACTATGGCTACACCTTC. Residues: CSAPQGVGNYGYTF.

This clonotype was seen ten or more times. The chain links TRBV10-3 to TRBJ2-7; D might be TRBD2 (5 bases). The CDR3 sequence is 14 residues long. Deletions cut 4 bases from V and 2 bases from J, with 12 bases between. Per germline, CDR1 ENHRY and CDR2 SYGVKD. The CDR3 DNA is TGTGCCATCAGTGTTAGGACGGGAACCTACGAGCAGTACTTC. The encoded protein is CAISVRTGTYEQYF.

This clonotype was observed a single time. The chain links TRBV7-3 to TRBJ1-2; possibly TRBD1 for D (5 bases). Between the trimmed V and J ends, which lost 2 bases and 5 bases, there was a span of 21 bases. CDR1 is SGHTA and CDR2 is FQGTGA in the germline V gene. The CDR3 length is 17 residues. CDR3 in DNA: TGTGCCAGCAGCTTAGCAGGGAACCCCTCTCGGAATTATGGCTACACCTTC. Protein sequence: CASSLAGNPSRNYGYTF.

The sample holds a few counts of this clonotype. The V gene is TRBV4-1, the J gene TRBJ2-7; D unresolved. Germline V gene data show CDR1 as MGHRA and CDR2 as YSYEKL. Trimming removed 0 bases from V and 6 bases from J, with 9 bases in between. The CDR3 is 13 residues long. CDR3 protein: CASSQENSFEQYF. CDR3 in DNA: TGCGCCAGCAGCCAAGAAAACAGCTTCGAGCAGTACTTC.

The CDR3 bases are TGTGCCAGCAGCTTAGAAGGAGGGATGGGTAGCACTGAAGCTTTCTTT. It is translated as CASSLEGGMGSTEAFF. This sequence joins TRBV7-3 and TRBJ1-1; D gene unclear. V was cut by 2 bases and J by 4 bases, with 17 bases left in between. The V gene's germline CDR1 is SGHTA and CDR2 FQGTGA. The CDR3 has 16 amino acids.

This clonotype was found a few times. Relative to the germline gene, one junction end is altered; a read error may explain this. This chain connects TRBV5-1 to TRBJ2-2; D unclear. The CDR3 length is 13 residues. CDR1 is SGHRS, CDR2 YFSETQ, per germline. CDR3 loop: CASSPESDKELFF. CDR3 DNA: TGTGCCAGCAGCCCCGAGTCAGATAAAGAGCTGTTTTTT.

The rearrangement uses TRBV2 and TRBJ1-4; possible D gene TRBD1, 5 bases. Germline V gene sequence: CDR1 SNHLY, CDR2 FYNNEI. CDR3 size: 14 residues. With 7 bases removed from V and 1 base from J, the gap between germline ends came to 10 bases. The CDR3 is CASIGTLTNEKLFF. CDR3 coding DNA: TGTGCCAGCATCGGGACCTTAACTAATGAAAAACTGTTTTTT.

The rearrangement links TRBV5-4 to TRBJ2-1; 11 bases are shared with TRBD2. CDR3 length equals 15 residues. The trim removed 2 bases at V and 7 bases at J, leaving 5 bases unmatched. Germline CDR1 SGHNT, CDR2 YYREEE (reference sequence). The CDR3 loop reads CASSFGSSGGNEQFF. CDR3 coding DNA: TGTGCCAGCAGCTTTGGTTCTAGCGGGGGGAATGAGCAGTTCTTC.

The chain is built from TRBV2 and TRBJ1-2; D gene unclear. The CDR3 has 14 amino acids. Trimming took off 4 bases at V and 8 bases at J, with 17 bases between the two ends. CDR1 is SNHLY, CDR2 FYNNEI, per germline. CDR3 DNA: TGTGCCAGCAGTGCCGTACTTGAAAACGGGGGCTACACCTTC. Encoded protein: CASSAVLENGGYTF. The full variable domain, completed using reference TRBV2 and TRBJ1-2, is EPEVTQTPSHQVTQMGQEVILRCVPISNHLYFYWYRQILGQKVEFLVSFYNNEISEKSEIFDDQFSVERPDGSNFTLKIRSTKLEDSAMYFCASSAVLENGGYTFGSGTRLTVV.

The rearrangement links TRBV11-2 to TRBJ2-7; D tentatively reads TRBD1 or TRBD2 (5 bases each). V was trimmed by 11 bases and J by 7 bases, leaving 27 bases between them. This CDR3 contains 15 residues. The V gene's germline CDR1 is SGHAT and CDR2 FQNNGV. The DNA for the CDR3 is TGTGCCTGGAGCGTGCTTCCGGGACGATCGAAGGAGCAGTACTTC. This codes for CAWSVLPGRSKEQYF.

This clonotype was detected many times. This chain joins TRBV20-1 and TRBJ2-7, with 11 bases aligning to TRBD1. CDR3 length: 15 residues. The trim removed 0 bases at V and 3 bases at J, leaving 4 bases unmatched. Germline V gene sequence: CDR1 DFQATT, CDR2 SNEGSKA (reference sequence). This CDR3 is CSARDRDRGIYEQYF. DNA of the CDR3: TGCAGTGCTAGAGACCGGGACAGGGGGATCTACGAGCAGTACTTC.

This clonotype was seen at least ten times. The chain couples TRBV10-2 to TRBJ2-5, with D tentatively TRBD2 (5 bases). Germline CDR1 reads WSHSY; CDR2 reads SAAADI. This CDR3 has 13 amino acids. V lost 2 bases, J lost 5 bases, and 9 bases lay in between. DNA for the CDR3: TGCGCCAGCAGTGAGGGCCCGGGGGAGACCCAGTACTTC. It encodes CASSEGPGETQYF.

DNA for the CDR3: TGTGCCAGCAGTTTAGGTGGCGGGGGGTCTCCAACCCAGTACTTC. The encoded protein is CASSLGGGGSPTQYF. The gene calls are TRBV12-3 or TRBV12-4 and TRBJ2-5; 8 nucleotides match TRBD2. Trimming at V came to 1 base and at J to 8 bases, leaving 9 bases not matched to a gene. The CDR3 is 15 amino acids.

This chain connects TRBV25-1 to TRBJ2-7; TRBD1 matches at 7 bases. The CDR3 consists of 13 residues. Trimming removed 8 bases from V and 6 bases from J; junction bases left unmatched: 10. CDR1 is MGHDK and CDR2 is SYGVNS in the germline V gene. The CDR3: CASGTGANREQYF. The CDR3 nucleotides are TGTGCCAGCGGTACAGGGGCTAACCGCGAGCAGTACTTC.

The sample holds many counts of this clonotype. The chain carries TRBV20-1 and TRBJ2-7; TRBD2 aligns across 8 bases. J was trimmed by 2 bases and V by 3 bases; bases with no gene match: 6. The germline V gene encodes CDR1 DFQATT and CDR2 SNEGSKA (reference sequence). The length of the CDR3 is 14 residues. CDR3 region: CSARASGLAYEQYF. The CDR3 DNA reads TGCAGTGCTAGGGCCTCGGGACTAGCCTACGAGCAGTACTTC.

This clonotype was seen repeatedly, ten times or more. It may be a read error: a sequence one base away is much more abundant. The J gene is TRBJ1-1, the V gene TRBV14; D is unresolved. CDR1 and CDR2 from the germline V gene are SGHDN and FVKESK. V lost 0 bases to trimming and J lost 3 bases, with 5 bases between them. CDR3 length: 13 amino acids. CDR3 nucleotides: TGTGCCAGCAGCCAAGACAGATACACTGAAGCTTTCTTT. Amino acid sequence: CASSQDRYTEAFF.

The table lists this clonotype with many counts. The chain is built from TRBV20-1 and TRBJ1-6; 10 positions match TRBD1. The CDR3 loop spans 15 amino acids. V lost 4 bases to trimming and J lost 10 bases; unmatched junction nucleotides: 10. Germline values: CDR1 DFQATT, CDR2 SNEGSKA (reference sequence). The CDR3 sequence: CSATGFGTGESPLHF. CDR3 nucleotide sequence: TGCAGTGCTACCGGATTCGGGACAGGGGAATCACCCCTCCACTTT.

The chain links TRBV7-6 to TRBJ2-3; D is unresolved. Germline V gene sequence: CDR1 SGHVS, CDR2 FNYEAQ. The CDR3 covers 12 residues. Trimming took 6 bases from V and 4 from J, leaving 8 bases between them. The CDR3 region has the DNA TGTGCCAGCAGGGCCGGATCAGATACGCAGTATTTT. It yields the protein CASRAGSDTQYF. The variable domain in full, with the rest retrieved from reference TRBV7-6 and TRBJ2-3, is GAGVSQSPRYKVTKRGQDVALRCDPISGHVSLYWYRQALGQGPEFLTYFNYEAQQDKSGLPNDRFSAERPEGSISTLTIQRTEQRDSAMYRCASRAGSDTQYFGPGTRLTVL.

This clonotype came up a few times. The rearrangement uses TRBV6-1 and TRBJ1-5; 9 nucleotides line up with TRBD1. Unmatched junction bases numbered 5, after V lost 7 bases and J lost 7 bases. Germline values: CDR1 MNHNS, CDR2 SASEGT. The CDR3 sequence is 13 residues long. CDR3: CASIQGAWQPQHF. CDR3 nucleotide sequence: TGTGCCAGCATACAGGGGGCTTGGCAGCCCCAGCATTTT.

As to this clonotype: The missing conserved phenylalanine or tryptophan at the end of this CDR3 makes a read error likely. Because the CDR3's place on the DNA is in doubt, the DNA is left out and the CDR3 is given as listed by TCRdb. The J gene is TRBJ1-2, the V gene TRBV5-4. Germline assignment: CDR1 SGHNT and CDR2 YYREEE (reference sequence). The CDR3 is made up of 8 amino acids, end residues included. CDR3 sequence reads: CASSPTSD.

The table lists this clonotype with many counts. The chain couples TRBV9 to TRBJ2-5; 7 bases match TRBD2. Trimming removed 4 bases from V and 2 bases from J; junction bases left unmatched: 14. In germline, CDR1 is SGDLS, CDR2 YYNGEE. This CDR3 has 17 amino acids. The chain's CDR3 is CASSPFGMGGRQETQYF. The CDR3 coding sequence is TGTGCCAGCAGCCCCTTTGGGATGGGGGGGAGGCAAGAGACCCAGTACTTC.

The sample holds a few counts of this clonotype. The rearrangement joins TRBV7-9 to TRBJ2-2; D gene uncertain. The CDR3 has 13 amino acids. V dropped 5 bases and J dropped 8 bases, with 12 bases sitting between them. Germline V gene lookup returns CDR1 SEHNR and CDR2 FQNEAQ (reference sequence). The CDR3 loop reads CASSQGQAGELFF. The CDR3 DNA reads TGTGCCAGCAGCCAAGGGCAGGCTGGGGAGCTGTTTTTT.

The CDR3 DNA reads as TGTGCCAGCAGCTTAGGCGGCAGTGGGAATTCACCCCTCCACTTT. Residues: CASSLGGSGNSPLHF. V usage is TRBV7-9 and J usage is TRBJ1-6; no firm D call. This CDR3 is built from 15 residues. Per germline, CDR1 SEHNR and CDR2 FQNEAQ (reference sequence). Trimming pared 1 base from V and 7 bases from J, leaving 11 bases between.

This clonotype was detected ten times or more. The chain carries TRBV15 and TRBJ1-5; D may be TRBD1 (5 bases). The CDR3 consists of 12 residues. Germline V lookup: CDR1 LNHNV, CDR2 YYDKDF (reference sequence). The germline V and J ends were trimmed by 8 bases and 9 bases, with 14 bases remaining between them. CDR3 DNA sequence: TGTGCCACCGGTGGGCCCCAGGGGCCCCAGCATTTT. It yields the protein CATGGPQGPQHF.

This clonotype appeared a few times. The V call is TRBV7-2, the J call TRBJ2-7; TRBD2 matches 11 bases. V lost 4 bases, J lost 8 bases, and 10 bases stayed unmatched. Germline assignment: CDR1 SGHTA and CDR2 FQGNSA. The length of the CDR3 is 15 residues. The CDR3 bases are TGTGCCAGCAGCTCATTAGCGGGAGGGCCGGGGCAGCAGTACTTC. Amino acids: CASSSLAGGPGQQYF. Based on the CDR3 plus reference TRBV7-2 and TRBJ2-7, the full variable domain is GAGVSQSPSNKVTEKGKDVELRCDPISGHTALYWYRQSLGQGLEFLIYFQGNSAPDKSGLPSDRFSAERTGGSVSTLTIQRTQQEDSAVYLCASSSLAGGPGQQYFGPGTRLTVT.

On this clonotype itself: It may be a read error: a sequence one base away is much more abundant. The chain combines TRBV12-3 or TRBV12-4 with TRBJ1-2; D is unclear. The CDR3 extends over 15 amino acids. CDR3 coding DNA: TGTGCCGGCAGTTCCAGTGGCGGAGCGGACTATGGCTACACCTTC. Amino acids: CAGSSSGGADYGYTF.

The V and J genes are TRBV29-1 and TRBJ1-6; TRBD1 aligns across 7 bases. Germline CDR1 SQVTM, CDR2 ANQGSEA. The V and J ends lost 6 bases and 5 bases, in that order; junction bases with no gene match: 7. The CDR3 has 14 amino acids. CDR3 sequence (DNA): TGCAGCGTCGCCGAGGGACAGAATAATTCACCCCTCCACTTT. Its protein product is CSVAEGQNNSPLHF.

This clonotype was found a few times. The chain is built from TRBV27 and TRBJ1-2, with D unresolved. The V gene lost 2 bases and the J gene lost 0 bases, with 7 bases spanning the gap. The CDR3 sequence is 14 residues long. Germline loops: CDR1 MNHEY, CDR2 SMNVEV (reference sequence). CDR3 region: CASSLASANYGYTF. In DNA, the CDR3 is TGTGCCAGCAGTTTAGCATCAGCTAACTATGGCTACACCTTC.

The V and J genes are TRBV10-3 and TRBJ2-7; 7 bases match TRBD2. CDR1 is ENHRY and CDR2 is SYGVKD in the germline V gene. The trim removed 5 bases at V and 2 bases at J, leaving 9 bases unmatched. CDR3 length: 15 residues. The CDR3 here is CAISYFSSGAYEQYF. CDR3 in DNA: TGTGCCATCAGTTACTTTTCTAGCGGAGCCTACGAGCAGTACTTC.

This clonotype was counted ten times or more. The chain employs TRBV7-8 and TRBJ2-7; 9 bases are a match to TRBD2. CDR1 SGHVS and CDR2 FQNEAQ come from the germline V gene. This CDR3 spans 15 amino acids. V lost 6 bases to trimming and J lost 2 bases; unmatched junction nucleotides: 8. Here the CDR3 reads CASSYDGTSPYEQYF. CDR3 sequence (DNA): TGTGCCAGCAGTTACGATGGGACTAGCCCCTACGAGCAGTACTTC.